This T cell receptor beta chain derives from a study of Graves' ophthalmopathy and Graves' hyperthyroidism. Overall study: Investigators collected peripheral blood at initial diagnosis, before any treatment was given. Study-level results: Blood repertoires reportedly contained most expanded thyroid clonotypes above 0.001 frequency. Sensitivity reached less than 71% and specificity more than 72% when the model predicted ophthalmopathy progression.

Investigators amplified TCR beta CDR3 regions from RNA transcripts. Second-round multiplex PCR followed a first-round RT-PCR using HTBI primers. One entry per CDR3 protein results from TCRdb running MiXCR on the multiplex PCR reads. The table has 150,000 to 200,000 distinct CDR3 sequences, 39% seen once. As for this clonotype: Its antigen is currently unknown.

Ophthalmopathy-affected donors exhibited moderate-to-severe activity, CAS ≥3, NOSPECS ≥4, and duration under 3 months. The germline CDR1 and CDR2 sequences are LNHNV and YYDKDF (reference sequence). The length of the CDR3 is 16 residues. Unmatched junction bases numbered 11, after V lost 7 bases and J lost 2 bases. This TCR was sampled from a young man with Graves' ophthalmopathy. Sequencing was done on a sample of peripheral blood. This chain uses TRBV15 with TRBJ1-5; 7 positions agree with TRBD1. The CDR3 region is CATKGHDRAGNQPQHF. CDR3 coding DNA: TGTGCCACCAAGGGTCACGACAGGGCCGGCAATCAGCCCCAGCATTTT.